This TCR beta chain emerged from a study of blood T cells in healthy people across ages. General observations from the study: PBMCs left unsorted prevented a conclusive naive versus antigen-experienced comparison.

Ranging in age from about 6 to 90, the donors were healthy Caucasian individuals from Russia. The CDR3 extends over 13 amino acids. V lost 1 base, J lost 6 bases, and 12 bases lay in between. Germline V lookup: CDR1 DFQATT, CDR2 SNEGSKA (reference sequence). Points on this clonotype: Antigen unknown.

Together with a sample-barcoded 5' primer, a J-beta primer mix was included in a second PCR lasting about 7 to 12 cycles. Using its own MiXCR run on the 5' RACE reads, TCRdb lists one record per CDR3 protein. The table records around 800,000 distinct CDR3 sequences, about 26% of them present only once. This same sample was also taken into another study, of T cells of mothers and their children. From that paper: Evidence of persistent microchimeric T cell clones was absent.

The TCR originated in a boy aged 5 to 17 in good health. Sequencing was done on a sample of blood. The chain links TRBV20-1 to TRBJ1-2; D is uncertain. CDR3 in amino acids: CSARASGDNGYTF. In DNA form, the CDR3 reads TGCAGTGCTAGAGCATCCGGGGATAATGGCTACACCTTC.